This T cell receptor beta chain was sequenced for a study of beta chain features in type 1 diabetes. At the level of the study: Cell yields, gender and age were comparable in patients and healthy donors. Taken together, all samples contributed approximately 110 million examined sorted cells. General observations from the study: For TCRB rearrangement, an influence of HLA type remained unresolved here. Type 1 diabetes patients had VDJ junctions that carried fewer insertions and more deletions.

This clone was observed a few times. Antigen unknown. The CDR3 has 13 amino acids. Germline assignment: CDR1 SQVTM and CDR2 ANQGSEA. V gave up 7 bases and J gave up 1 base, with 13 bases separating them. Expressed TCRB transcripts were sequenced because the isolated RNA had all been reverse transcribed beforehand. Assay: immunoSEQ multiplex PCR; the TCRdb copy retains only in-frame clones and omits some. The sample comprises roughly 500,000 clones, roughly 11% of which are singletons, and 0.035% to 0.05% rests with the top ten. The TCR comes from a young woman in good health. The chain has TRBV29-1 and TRBJ1-1; a weak D match, TRBD1 (6 bases). Sequencing used naive CD4+ T cells from blood. Here the CDR3 reads CSAAGTPNTEAFF. The CDR3 nucleotides are TGCAGCGCGGCAGGGACACCGAACACTGAAGCTTTCTTT. Looking up the rest from reference TRBV29-1 and TRBJ1-1 gives the full variable domain: SAVISQKPSRDICQRGTSLTIQCQVDSQVTMMFWYRQQPGQSLTLIATANQGSEATYESGFVIDKFPISRPNLTFSTLTVSNMSPEDSSIYLCSAAGTPNTEAFFGQGTRLTVV.